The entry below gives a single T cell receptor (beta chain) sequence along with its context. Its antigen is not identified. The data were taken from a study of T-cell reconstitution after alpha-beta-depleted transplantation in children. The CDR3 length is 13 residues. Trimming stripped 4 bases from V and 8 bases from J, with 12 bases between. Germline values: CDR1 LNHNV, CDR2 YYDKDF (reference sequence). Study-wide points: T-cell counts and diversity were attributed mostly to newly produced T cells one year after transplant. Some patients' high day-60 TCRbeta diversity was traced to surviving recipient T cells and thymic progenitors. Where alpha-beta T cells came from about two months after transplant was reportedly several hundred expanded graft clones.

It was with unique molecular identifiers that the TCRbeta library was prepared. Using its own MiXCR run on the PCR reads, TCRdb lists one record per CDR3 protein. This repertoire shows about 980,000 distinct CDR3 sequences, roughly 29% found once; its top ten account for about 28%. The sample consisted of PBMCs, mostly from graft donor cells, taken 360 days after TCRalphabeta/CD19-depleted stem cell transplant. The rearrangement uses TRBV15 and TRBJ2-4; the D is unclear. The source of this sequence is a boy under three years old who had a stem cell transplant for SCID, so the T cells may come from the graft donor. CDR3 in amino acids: CATSTDRADIQYF. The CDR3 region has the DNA TGTGCCACCAGCACCGATAGGGCGGACATTCAGTACTTC.